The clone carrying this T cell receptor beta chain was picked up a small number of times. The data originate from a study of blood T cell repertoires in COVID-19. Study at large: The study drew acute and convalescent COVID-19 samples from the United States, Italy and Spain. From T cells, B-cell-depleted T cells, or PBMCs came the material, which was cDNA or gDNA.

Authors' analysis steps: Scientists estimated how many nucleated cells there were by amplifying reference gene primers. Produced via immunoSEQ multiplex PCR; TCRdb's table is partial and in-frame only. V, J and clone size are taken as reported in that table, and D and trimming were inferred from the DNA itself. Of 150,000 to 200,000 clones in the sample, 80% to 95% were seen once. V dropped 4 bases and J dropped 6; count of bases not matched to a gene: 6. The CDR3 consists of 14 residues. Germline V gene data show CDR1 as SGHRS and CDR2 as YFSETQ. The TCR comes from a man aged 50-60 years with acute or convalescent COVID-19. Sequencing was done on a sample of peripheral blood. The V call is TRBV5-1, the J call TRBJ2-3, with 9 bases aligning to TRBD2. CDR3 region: CASSPLAGRDTQYF. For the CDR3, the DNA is TGCGCCAGCAGCCCTCTAGCGGGGCGGGATACGCAGTATTTT. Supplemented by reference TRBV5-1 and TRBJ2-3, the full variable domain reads KAGVTQTPRYLIKTRGQQVTLSCSPISGHRSVSWYQQTPGQGLQFLFEYFSETQRNKGNFPGRFSGRQFSNSRSEMNVSTLELGDSALYLCASSPLAGRDTQYFGPGTRLTVL.